This T cell receptor (beta chain) was retrieved from a study of blood T cells in healthy people across ages. With a J-beta primer mix and a sample-barcoded 5' primer, a second PCR ran 7 to 11 cycles. Each of the cDNA molecules was tagged by a template-switch adaptor with 12 random nucleotides. Individual samples furnished no less than 2.5 million CDR3-containing paired-end reads apiece. TCRdb processed the 5' RACE reads anew with MiXCR; each CDR3 protein has one entry. Of 2 million or so distinct CDR3 sequences listed, about 50% were seen once; the top ten hold roughly 2%. Worth noting for this clonotype: Its antigen is not known.

V lost 4 bases and J lost 0, with 10 bases in between. The length of the CDR3 is 14 residues. The germline gives CDR1 MGHRA, CDR2 YSYEKL. Study-wide points: Observed TCR beta diversity per million T cells went down as age went up. This fall followed a roughly linear course with age.

This TCR was recovered from a woman in her forties in good health. This chain uses TRBV4-1 with TRBJ2-7; D is ambiguous. Sequenced input: blood. This CDR3 is CASSPMMSSYEQYF. The CDR3, as DNA: TGCGCCAGCAGCCCGATGATGAGCTCCTACGAGCAGTACTTC.